These 27 T cell receptor beta chains share one sample of origin, sequenced in a study of Graves' ophthalmopathy and Graves' hyperthyroidism. RNA transcripts served as template for amplifying TCR beta CDR3 sequences. RT-PCR was first run with HTBI primers, then multiplex PCR in a second round. MiXCR, applied by TCRdb to the multiplex PCR reads, yields one record per CDR3 protein. The sample holds 300,000 or so distinct CDR3 sequences; under 20% are singletons and the top ten take approximately 13%. Sequencing was carried out using peripheral blood. Source of these receptors: an adult man with Graves' ophthalmopathy.

The CDR3 bases are TGTGCCAGCACTCTTGCCGGGACTCCCTACGAGCAGTACTTC. Amino acids: CASTLAGTPYEQYF. The V and J genes are TRBV6-2 or TRBV6-3 and TRBJ2-7, with D perhaps TRBD2 (6 bases). The CDR3 is made up of 14 amino acids. V was clipped by 7 bases and J by 2 bases, with 15 bases between them. The germline gives CDR1 MNHEY, CDR2 SVGEGT.

This clonotype was detected ten times or more. At one end the junction does not follow the germline gene, possibly because of a read error. The chain carries TRBV6-5 and TRBJ1-2, with D maybe TRBD1 (5 bases). Germline V lookup: CDR1 MNHEY, CDR2 SVGAGI. This CDR3 has 12 residues. The CDR3 spells CASSYGAGTRVF. The CDR3 coding sequence is TGTGCCAGCAGCTACGGGGCCGGGACGAGGGTCTTC.

This clonotype was seen a handful of times. The chain links TRBV20-1 to TRBJ2-5; no reliable D call. CDR1 and CDR2 from the germline V gene are DFQATT and SNEGSKA (reference sequence). V lost 4 bases, J lost 1 base, and 4 bases lay in between. This CDR3 is built from 11 residues. The CDR3 reads CSAIAQETQYF. CDR3 DNA: TGCAGTGCTATCGCCCAAGAGACCCAGTACTTC.

This clonotype appeared many times. The rearrangement joins TRBV3-1 to TRBJ2-7, with D perhaps TRBD2 (6 bases). The CDR3 is 13 residues long. The germline gives CDR1 LGHDT, CDR2 YNNKEL (reference sequence). The V end was cut by 5 bases, the J end by 3 bases, with 11 bases between. DNA for the CDR3: TGTGCCAGCAGCGACGGAGGGGACTACGAGCAGTACTTC. Translated: CASSDGGDYEQYF.

This clonotype has a count of ten or more. The chain recombines TRBV6-2 or TRBV6-3 with TRBJ1-1; TRBD1 matches at 7 bases. V dropped 8 bases and J dropped 0; count of bases not matched to a gene: 6. The CDR3 has 14 amino acids. CDR1 and CDR2 (germline): MNHEY, SVGEGT. The CDR3 sequence: CASSEGQLNTEAFF. CDR3 DNA: TGTGCCAGCTCTGAGGGACAGCTGAACACTGAAGCTTTCTTT.

This clonotype was counted many times. The chain couples TRBV4-1 to TRBJ2-5, with 9 nucleotides matching TRBD2. Germline CDR1 MGHRA, CDR2 YSYEKL. The CDR3 contains 17 residues. J lost 6 bases, V lost 4 bases, and 15 bases had no gene match. Here the CDR3 reads CASSPGLAGPLRKTQYF. As DNA, the CDR3 is TGCGCCAGCAGCCCTGGTCTAGCGGGGCCCTTGAGAAAGACCCAGTACTTC.

This clonotype was counted many times. The V call is TRBV4-2, the J call TRBJ1-6; D is perhaps TRBD1 (6 bases). Germline CDR1 and CDR2: LGHNA and YNFKEQ. The CDR3 is 18 amino acids. V lost 0 bases to trimming and J lost 8 bases, with 20 bases between them. Written as DNA, the CDR3 is TGTGCCAGCAGCCAAGATTCAGGGGAGGAACGATGGGATTCACCCCTCCACTTT. Protein product: CASSQDSGEERWDSPLHF.

This clonotype was seen ten or more times. V gene TRBV28 combines with J gene TRBJ1-6; TRBD1 might be the D (6 bases). The CDR3 has 14 residues. V shed 4 bases and J shed 4 bases, with 8 bases lying between them. Per the germline V gene, CDR1 is MDHEN and CDR2 is SYDVKM. The CDR3 DNA sequence: TGTGCCAGCAGTTGGACAGCTTATAATTCACCCCTCCACTTT. Residues: CASSWTAYNSPLHF.

This clonotype was seen many times. The CDR3, as DNA: TGTGCCAGCAGTTACATTAGCGGGAGAGAGACCCAGTACTTC. This codes for CASSYISGRETQYF. The rearrangement links TRBV6-5 to TRBJ2-5; 9 positions match TRBD2. J gave up 4 bases and V 2 bases, and 2 bases lay outside the gene matches. Looked up from germline, CDR1 is MNHEY and CDR2 is SVGAGI. This CDR3 spans 14 amino acids.

This clonotype has ten or more counts. A much larger clone differs from this one at a single base, so this may be a read error. The gene calls are TRBV6-2 or TRBV6-3 and TRBJ2-7; D call uncertain. The CDR3 totals 15 residues. The ends were cut back, 2 bases at V and 6 bases at J, with 17 bases in the middle. Germline V gives CDR1 MNHEY, CDR2 SVGEGT. The CDR3: CASSYGEDSGSEQYF. In DNA, the CDR3 is TGTGCCAGCAGTTACGGTGAAGACTCCGGGTCCGAGCAGTACTTC.

Many counts were recorded for this clonotype. The junction shows a germline mismatch at one end, possibly a read error. The rearrangement joins TRBV5-1 to TRBJ2-7; D call uncertain. The CDR3 is made up of 12 amino acids. Germline-derived CDR1 and CDR2 are SGHRS and YFSETQ. As DNA, the CDR3 is TGTGCCAGCAGTTTGCGGCCATACGAGCAGTACTTC. Its protein product is CASSLRPYEQYF.

The table lists this clonotype with a few counts. The chain uses TRBV11-3 and TRBJ2-5, with D hard to call. Trimming removed 4 bases from V and 4 bases from J, with 13 bases in between. In germline, CDR1 is SGHNT, CDR2 YENEEA. This CDR3 spans 14 amino acids. This chain's CDR3 is CASSYPHPPETQYF. For the CDR3, the DNA is TGTGCCAGCAGCTACCCTCACCCCCCAGAGACCCAGTACTTC.

This clonotype showed up just a few times. CDR3 DNA sequence: TGTGCCAGCAGAAACAGGGGCGAAAATCAGCCCCAGCATTTT. It is translated as CASRNRGENQPQHF. The chain recombines TRBV12-3 or TRBV12-4 with TRBJ1-5, with 7 positions matching TRBD1. V trimming: 6 bases; J trimming: 4 bases; junction bases outside the gene matches: 6. The CDR3 runs to 14 residues.

This clonotype was recorded at least ten times. The genes are TRBV24-1 and TRBJ2-4, with TRBD1 identical over 7 bases. Germline loops: CDR1 KGHDR, CDR2 SFDVKD. V lost 4 bases to trimming and J lost 1 base; unmatched junction nucleotides: 3. The CDR3 runs 15 residues. The CDR3 DNA reads as TGTGCCACCAGTGACCCGGGACAGGCCAAAAACATTCAGTACTTC. Its protein is CATSDPGQAKNIQYF.

This clonotype was observed at least ten times. V is TRBV5-8 and J is TRBJ1-1; D is unclear. The germline V gene encodes CDR1 SGHTS and CDR2 YDEGEE. V gave up 6 bases and J gave up 0 bases, with 15 bases separating them. This CDR3 contains 15 residues. This chain's CDR3 is CASKSSGNMNTEAFF. DNA of the CDR3: TGTGCCAGCAAGTCGTCGGGAAACATGAACACTGAAGCTTTCTTT.

This clonotype was counted at least ten times. The CDR3 here is CAWRKGPSGANVLTF. The DNA for the CDR3 is TGTGCCTGGAGGAAGGGTCCGTCTGGGGCCAACGTCCTGACTTTC. The chain uses TRBV30 and TRBJ2-6; D is unclear. Germline V gene sequence: CDR1 GTSNPN, CDR2 SVGIG (reference sequence). Trimming pared 3 bases from V and 1 base from J, leaving 10 bases between. This CDR3 contains 15 residues.

This clonotype was recorded at least ten times. This chain uses TRBV20-1 with TRBJ1-2, with D possibly being TRBD1 (6 bases). V was shortened by 0 bases and J by 8 bases, with 19 bases between the two germline ends. Germline values: CDR1 DFQATT, CDR2 SNEGSKA (reference sequence). The CDR3 has 15 amino acids. In nucleotides, the CDR3 is TGCAGTGCTAGAGATACCGTCGGGGGCCCGCTCGGCTACACCTTC. Amino acids: CSARDTVGGPLGYTF.

This clonotype was seen repeatedly, ten times or more. In DNA form, the CDR3 reads TGTGCCTGGAGTGGAGCCGGGGAACCTTTCTTT. Amino acid sequence: CAWSGAGEPFF. V usage is TRBV30 and J usage is TRBJ1-1; D is unclear. The CDR3 has 11 amino acids. V lost 1 base, J lost 12 bases, and 12 bases lay in between. Germline CDR1 and CDR2: GTSNPN and SVGIG (reference sequence).

This chain uses TRBV6-5 with TRBJ1-6, with D hard to call. CDR3 length: 13 amino acids. Germline V lookup: CDR1 MNHEY, CDR2 SVGAGI. Trimming took 4 bases from V and 7 from J, leaving 8 bases between them. CDR3 nucleotides: TGTGCCAGCAGTTTTGGCAACAATTCACCCCTCCACTTT. Translation gives CASSFGNNSPLHF.

The rearrangement uses TRBV6-2 or TRBV6-3 and TRBJ1-6, with D hard to call. This CDR3 has 12 residues. Looked up from germline, CDR1 is MNHEY and CDR2 is SVGEGT. V was trimmed by 2 bases and J by 7 bases, leaving 3 bases between them. The CDR3 region has the DNA TGTGCCAGCAGTTACAAGAATTCACCCCTCCACTTT. Its translation: CASSYKNSPLHF.

The chain carries TRBV7-2 and TRBJ2-7, with 11 bases that match TRBD2. Losses at the gene ends were 4 bases for V and 3 bases for J; bases not matched to a gene: 5. CDR1 is SGHTA, CDR2 FQGNSA, per germline. The CDR3 covers 15 residues. CDR3 in amino acids: CTSSSGLAGFYEQYF. The CDR3 nucleotides read TGTACCAGCAGCTCCGGACTAGCGGGCTTCTACGAGCAGTACTTC. Full variable domain (remainder filled in from reference TRBV7-2 and TRBJ2-7): GAGVSQSPSNKVTEKGKDVELRCDPISGHTALYWYRQSLGQGLEFLIYFQGNSAPDKSGLPSDRFSAERTGGSVSTLTIQRTQQEDSAVYLCTSSSGLAGFYEQYFGPGTRLTVT.

This clonotype was counted many times. This sequence joins TRBV11-2 and TRBJ1-1; possible D gene TRBD1, 5 bases. Deletions cut 4 bases from V and 4 bases from J, with 22 bases between. The CDR3 length is 17 residues. Per germline, CDR1 SGHAT and CDR2 FQNNGV. CDR3 protein: CASSYNGKGSWGTEAFF. CDR3 DNA: TGTGCCAGCAGCTATAACGGGAAGGGGTCTTGGGGCACTGAAGCTTTCTTT.

This clonotype was seen many times. This could be a read error, since a much larger clone is one nucleotide away. This chain links TRBV6-2 or TRBV6-3 with TRBJ2-2; D might be TRBD1 (7 bases). This CDR3 comprises 20 residues. CDR1 is MNHEY and CDR2 is SVGEGT in the germline V gene. For the CDR3, the DNA is TGTGCCAGCAGTTACAAAGGACAGGCAGTACCGACCCTGAACACCGGGGGGCTGTTTTTT. Translation: CASSYKGQAVPTLNTGGLFF.

This clonotype was detected ten times or more. The gene calls are TRBV6-5 and TRBJ2-7; D is possibly TRBD1 or TRBD2 (6 bases each). The CDR3 spans 13 residues. Per the germline V gene, CDR1 is MNHEY and CDR2 is SVGAGI. V dropped 8 bases and J dropped 6 bases, with 17 bases sitting between them. Written as DNA, the CDR3 is TGTGCCAGCCATAGGGGGGACCTGGCCGAGCAGTACTTC. Amino acids: CASHRGDLAEQYF.

The CDR3 is CASSYSAGGNYGYTF. Here the CDR3 DNA reads TGTGCCAGCAGTTACTCCGCAGGGGGCAACTATGGCTACACCTTC. This sequence joins TRBV6-5 and TRBJ1-2, with 8 bases fitting TRBD1. This CDR3 spans 15 amino acids. The germline V gene has CDR1 MNHEY and CDR2 SVGAGI. V trimming: 0 bases; J trimming: 2 bases; junction bases outside the gene matches: 2.

This clonotype came up once. The CDR3 bases are TGTGCCAGCATTGGTAGGGGTTTAGGAAACACTGAAGCTTTCTTT. This codes for CASIGRGLGNTEAFF. The chain joins TRBV6-2 or TRBV6-3 to TRBJ1-1; possibly TRBD1 for D (5 bases). This CDR3 contains 15 residues. V was cut by 7 bases and J by 2 bases, with 17 bases left in between. In germline, CDR1 is MNHEY, CDR2 SVGEGT.

This rearrangement joins TRBV6-5 to TRBJ2-2; the D call may be TRBD1 or TRBD2 (6 bases each). CDR3 size: 16 residues. Trimming took 0 bases from V and 5 from J, leaving 13 bases between them. Germline V gene data show CDR1 as MNHEY and CDR2 as SVGAGI. CDR3 sequence (DNA): TGTGCCAGCAGTTACTCTAGGGGGGAGTGGACCGGGGAGCTGTTTTTT. Residues: CASSYSRGEWTGELFF.